This T cell receptor beta chain is from a study of neurological immune-mediated disorders. Study-wide points: The repertoires of 18 of 34 multiple sclerosis patients were placed by phylogenetic grouping in a single related-CDR3 cluster, which may be a signature. TCR clonal expansion peaked in HTLV-1-associated myelopathy patients and was lowest in multiple sclerosis patients.

The V gene's germline CDR1 is SGHVS and CDR2 FNYEAQ. The CDR3 has 17 residues. With 2 bases removed from V and 7 bases from J, the gap between germline ends came to 20 bases. The table lists this clonotype with many counts. The antigen is not known. From the 5' RACE reads, TCRdb called clonotypes with MiXCR, one entry per CDR3 protein. The sample lists tens of thousands of distinct CDR3 sequences, under 5.5% occurring once. The chain joins TRBV7-6 to TRBJ2-2; tentative D call: TRBD2 (6 bases). The sequenced sample was PBMCs. The origin of this receptor is a woman in her fifties or sixties with multiple sclerosis. The chain's CDR3 is CASSLFSPSGGGGELFF. Written as DNA, the CDR3 is TGTGCCAGCAGCTTATTCAGCCCCTCCGGGGGTGGCGGGGAGCTGTTTTTT.